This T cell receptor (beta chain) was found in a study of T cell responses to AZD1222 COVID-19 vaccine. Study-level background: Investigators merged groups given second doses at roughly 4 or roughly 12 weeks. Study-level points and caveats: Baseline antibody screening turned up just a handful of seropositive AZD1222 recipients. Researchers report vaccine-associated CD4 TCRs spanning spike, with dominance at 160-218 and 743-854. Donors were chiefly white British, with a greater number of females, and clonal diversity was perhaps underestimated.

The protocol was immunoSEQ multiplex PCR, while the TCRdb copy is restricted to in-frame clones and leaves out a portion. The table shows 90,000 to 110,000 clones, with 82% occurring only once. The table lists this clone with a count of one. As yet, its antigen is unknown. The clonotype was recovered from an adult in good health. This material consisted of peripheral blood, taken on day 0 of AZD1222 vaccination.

Here the CDR3 reads CASSSGHPGHPLGKLFF. The CDR3 nucleotides read TGTGCCAGCAGCTCCGGACATCCGGGACACCCCCTCGGAAAACTGTTTTTT. The chain recombines TRBV7-6 with TRBJ1-4, with TRBD1 as a possible D gene (6 bases). Deletions cut 4 bases from V and 10 bases from J, with 25 bases between. Germline V CDR1 and CDR2: SGHVS, FNYEAQ. This CDR3 has 17 residues.